This T cell receptor beta chain stems from a study of blood T cell repertoires in COVID-19. Study summary: Sources were T cells, B-cell-depleted T cells, or PBMCs; the material itself was cDNA or gDNA.

The germline CDR1 and CDR2 sequences are MDHEN and SYDVKM. The CDR3 has 15 residues. Methods used by the authors: Estimation of nucleated cell counts was performed using reference gene primer amplification. Sequencing used immunoSEQ multiplex PCR; TCRdb keeps in-frame clones, though not all of them. D and trimming were read from the DNA, whereas the V and J calls and clone size are those reported in that table. The sample lists 200,000 to 250,000 clones; about four fifths were seen once. About this clone itself: The junction shows a germline mismatch at one end, possibly a read error.

Sequencing was performed on peripheral blood. V usage is TRBV28 and J usage is TRBJ1-3; D is possibly TRBD1 (5 bases). This clonotype was sampled from a woman of 80 years or more with acute or convalescent COVID-19. The chain's CDR3 is CTSSLGAPSGNTIYF. The DNA of the CDR3 is TGTACCAGCAGTTTAGGGGCCCCCTCTGGAAACACCATATATTTT.